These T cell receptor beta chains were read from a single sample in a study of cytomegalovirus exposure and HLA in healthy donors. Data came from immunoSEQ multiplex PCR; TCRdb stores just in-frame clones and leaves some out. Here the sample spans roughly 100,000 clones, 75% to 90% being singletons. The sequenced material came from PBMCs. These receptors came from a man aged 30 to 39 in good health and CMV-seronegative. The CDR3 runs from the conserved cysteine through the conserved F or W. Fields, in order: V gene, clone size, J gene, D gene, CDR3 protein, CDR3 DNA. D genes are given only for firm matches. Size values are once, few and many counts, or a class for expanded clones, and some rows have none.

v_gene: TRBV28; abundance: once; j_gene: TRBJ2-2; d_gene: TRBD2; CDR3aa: CASTQGLVVPGELFF; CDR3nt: TGTGCCAGCACCCAAGGACTAGTGGTCCCCGGGGAGCTGTTTTTT
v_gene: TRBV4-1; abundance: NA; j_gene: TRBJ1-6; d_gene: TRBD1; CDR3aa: CASSQSRGNSPLHF; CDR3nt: TGCGCCAGCAGCCAAAGCAGGGGGAATTCACCCCTCCACTTT
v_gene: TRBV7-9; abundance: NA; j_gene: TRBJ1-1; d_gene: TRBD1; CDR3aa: CASRPNRGLNTEAFF; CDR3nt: TGTGCCAGCAGACCCAACAGGGGCCTGAACACTGAAGCTTTCTTT
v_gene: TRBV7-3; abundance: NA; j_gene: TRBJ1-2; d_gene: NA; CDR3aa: CASSLRGGERWNYGYTF; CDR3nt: TGTGCCAGCAGCTTAAGGGGGGGGGAAAGATGGAACTATGGCTACACCTTC
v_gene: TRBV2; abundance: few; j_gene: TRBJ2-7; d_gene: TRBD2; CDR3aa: CASSFSTSDEQYF; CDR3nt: TGTGCCAGCAGTTTCTCGACTAGCGACGAGCAGTACTTC
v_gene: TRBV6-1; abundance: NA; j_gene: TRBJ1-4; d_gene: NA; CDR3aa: CASSVTSATNEKLFF; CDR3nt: TGTGCCAGCAGTGTTACATCTGCAACTAATGAAAAACTGTTTTTT
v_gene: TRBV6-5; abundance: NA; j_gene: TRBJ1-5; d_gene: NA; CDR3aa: CASRTGSHQPQHF; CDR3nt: TGTGCCAGCAGAACAGGGAGTCACCAGCCCCAGCATTTT
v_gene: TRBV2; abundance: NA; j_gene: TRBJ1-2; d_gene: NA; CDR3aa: CASSWADLNYGYTF; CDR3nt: TGTGCCAGCAGTTGGGCAGACCTTAACTATGGCTACACCTTC
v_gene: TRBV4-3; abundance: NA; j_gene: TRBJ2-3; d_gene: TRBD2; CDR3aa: CASSQGSLAGAFTQYF; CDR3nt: TGCGCCAGCAGCCAAGGGTCCCTAGCGGGAGCTTTCACGCAGTATTTT
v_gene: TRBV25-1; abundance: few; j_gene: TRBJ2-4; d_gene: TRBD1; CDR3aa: CASSDLGGKEENIQYF; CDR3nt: TGTGCCAGCAGTGATTTAGGGGGCAAGGAGGAAAACATTCAGTACTTC
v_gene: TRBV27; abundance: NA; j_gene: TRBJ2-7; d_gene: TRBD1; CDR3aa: CASSYSQGEFLYEQYF; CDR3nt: TGTGCCAGCAGTTACTCACAGGGGGAGTTTCTCTACGAGCAGTACTTC
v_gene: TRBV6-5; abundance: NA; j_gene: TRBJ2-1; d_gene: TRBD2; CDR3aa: CASSPRLAGGEFF; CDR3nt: TGTGCCAGCAGTCCCCGACTAGCGGGGGGTGAGTTCTTC
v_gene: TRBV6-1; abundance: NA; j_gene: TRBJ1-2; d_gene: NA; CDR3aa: CASSALPWTTSYGYTF; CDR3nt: TGTGCCAGCAGTGCCCTCCCGTGGACAACGTCATATGGCTACACCTTC
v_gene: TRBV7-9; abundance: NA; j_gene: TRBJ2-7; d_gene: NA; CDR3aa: CASSSGSPYEQYF; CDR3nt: TGTGCCAGCAGCTCCGGGTCTCCCTACGAGCAGTACTTC
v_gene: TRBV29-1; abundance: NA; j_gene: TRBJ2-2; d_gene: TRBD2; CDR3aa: CSVDGRTGELFF; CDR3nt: TGCAGCGTTGACGGGAGGACCGGGGAGCTGTTTTTT
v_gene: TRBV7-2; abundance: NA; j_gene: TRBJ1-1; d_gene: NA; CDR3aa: CASSRGSIFAFF; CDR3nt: TGTGCCAGCAGCAGGGGAAGTATTTTCGCTTTCTTT
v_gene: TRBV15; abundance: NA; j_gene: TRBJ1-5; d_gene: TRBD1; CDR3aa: CATSVTGGNQPQHF; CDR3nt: TGTGCCACCAGCGTGACAGGGGGCAATCAGCCCCAGCATTTT
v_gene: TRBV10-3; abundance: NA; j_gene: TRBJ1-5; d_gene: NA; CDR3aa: CAISTGPSGNQPQHF; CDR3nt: TGTGCCATCAGTACAGGGCCCTCGGGCAATCAGCCCCAGCATTTT
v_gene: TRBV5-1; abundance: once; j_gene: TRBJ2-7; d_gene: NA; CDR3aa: CASRRQDEQYF; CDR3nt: TGCGCCAGCAGACGCCAGGACGAGCAGTACTTC
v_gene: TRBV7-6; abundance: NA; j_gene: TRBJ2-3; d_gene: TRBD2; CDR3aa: CASSLRFGGDTQYF; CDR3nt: TGTGCCAGCAGCCTCCGATTCGGGGGGGATACGCAGTATTTT
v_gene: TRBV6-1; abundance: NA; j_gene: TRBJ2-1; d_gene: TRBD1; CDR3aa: CASSGLRGQGTSNEQFF; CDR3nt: TGTGCCAGCAGTGGCCTCAGAGGACAGGGCACCTCGAATGAGCAGTTCTTC
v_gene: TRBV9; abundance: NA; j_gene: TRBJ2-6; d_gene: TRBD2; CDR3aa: CASSVTSGAGANVLTF; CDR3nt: TGTGCCAGCAGCGTTACTAGCGGGGCTGGGGCCAACGTCCTGACTTTC
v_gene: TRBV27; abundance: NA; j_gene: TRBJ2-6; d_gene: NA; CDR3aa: CASSLLGGSFGNGANVLTF; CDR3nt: TGTGCCAGCAGTTTATTAGGCGGTTCATTCGGGAATGGGGCCAACGTCCTGACTTTC
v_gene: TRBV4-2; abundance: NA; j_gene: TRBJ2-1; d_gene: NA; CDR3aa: CASSQVRGSGGRNEQFF; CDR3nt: TGTGCCAGCAGCCAAGTCCGGGGTAGCGGAGGTCGGAATGAGCAGTTCTTC
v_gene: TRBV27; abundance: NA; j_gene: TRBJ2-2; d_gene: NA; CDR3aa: CASSSRPGPTNTGELFF; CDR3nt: TGTGCCAGCAGTTCCCGGCCAGGGCCTACGAACACCGGGGAGCTGTTTTTT
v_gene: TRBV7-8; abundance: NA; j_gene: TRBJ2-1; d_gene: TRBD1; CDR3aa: CASSAGQGARIATRDNEQFF; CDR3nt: TGTGCCAGCAGCGCCGGACAGGGGGCGCGGATCGCGACAAGGGACAATGAGCAGTTCTTC
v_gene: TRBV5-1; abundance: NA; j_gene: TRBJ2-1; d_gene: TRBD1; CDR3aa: CASSSGQGAWEQFF; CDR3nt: TGCGCCAGCAGTTCGGGACAGGGGGCTTGGGAGCAGTTCTTC
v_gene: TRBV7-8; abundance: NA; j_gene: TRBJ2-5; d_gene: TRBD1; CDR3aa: CASSLARGDRGETQYF; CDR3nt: TGTGCCAGCAGCTTAGCCAGGGGGGACAGGGGGGAGACCCAGTACTTC
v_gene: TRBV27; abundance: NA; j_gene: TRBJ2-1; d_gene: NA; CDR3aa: CASSPLAGKSYNEQFF; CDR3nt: TGTGCCAGCAGCCCCCTCGCCGGGAAGTCCTACAATGAGCAGTTCTTC
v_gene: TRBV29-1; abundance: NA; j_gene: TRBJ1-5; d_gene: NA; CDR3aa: CSVIQDSNQPQHF; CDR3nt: TGCAGCGTTATACAGGATAGCAATCAGCCCCAGCATTTT
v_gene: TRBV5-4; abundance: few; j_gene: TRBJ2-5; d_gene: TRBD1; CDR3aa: CASSFTGGEETQYF; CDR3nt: TGTGCCAGCAGCTTCACAGGGGGTGAGGAGACCCAGTACTTC